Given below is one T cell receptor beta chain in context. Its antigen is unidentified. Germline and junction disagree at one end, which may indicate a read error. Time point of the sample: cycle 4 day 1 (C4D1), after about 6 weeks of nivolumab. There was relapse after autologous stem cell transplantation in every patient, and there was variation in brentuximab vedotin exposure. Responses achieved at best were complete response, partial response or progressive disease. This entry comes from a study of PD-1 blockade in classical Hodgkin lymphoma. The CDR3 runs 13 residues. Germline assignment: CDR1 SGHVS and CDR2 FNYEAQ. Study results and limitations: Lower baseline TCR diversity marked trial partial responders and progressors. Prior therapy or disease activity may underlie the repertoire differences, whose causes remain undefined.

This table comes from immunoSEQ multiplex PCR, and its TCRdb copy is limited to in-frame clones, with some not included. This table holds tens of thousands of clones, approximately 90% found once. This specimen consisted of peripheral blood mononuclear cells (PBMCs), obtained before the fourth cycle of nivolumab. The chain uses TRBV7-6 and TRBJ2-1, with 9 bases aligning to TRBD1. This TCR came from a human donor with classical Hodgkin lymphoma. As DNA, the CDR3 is TGTGCCAGCAGCTTGGACAGGGGTAATGGGCAGTTCTTC. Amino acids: CASSLDRGNGQFF.